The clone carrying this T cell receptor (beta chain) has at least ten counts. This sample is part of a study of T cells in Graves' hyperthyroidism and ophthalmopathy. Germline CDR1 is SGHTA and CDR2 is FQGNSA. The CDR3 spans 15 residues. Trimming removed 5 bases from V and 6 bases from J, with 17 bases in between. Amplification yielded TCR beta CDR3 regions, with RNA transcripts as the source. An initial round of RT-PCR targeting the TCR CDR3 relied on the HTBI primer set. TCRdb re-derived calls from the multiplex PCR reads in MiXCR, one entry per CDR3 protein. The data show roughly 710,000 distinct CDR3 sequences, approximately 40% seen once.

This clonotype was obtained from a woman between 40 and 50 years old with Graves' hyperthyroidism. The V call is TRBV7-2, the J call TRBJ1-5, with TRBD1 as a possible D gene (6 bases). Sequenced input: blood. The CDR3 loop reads CASSHYEGVFQPQHF. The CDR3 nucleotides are TGTGCCAGCAGCCACTACGAGGGGGTGTTTCAGCCCCAGCATTTT.